This TCR beta chain stems from a study of blood T cell repertoires in COVID-19. Study context: The origin of the acute and convalescent COVID-19 samples was the United States, Italy and Spain.

The method was immunoSEQ multiplex PCR; TCRdb's version includes in-frame clones alone and lacks a portion of them. The table has 25,000 to 35,000 clones, 89% seen once. This CDR3 has 11 residues. V lost 5 bases and J 8 bases, leaving 7 bases between the germline ends. Per germline, CDR1 SEHNR and CDR2 FQNEAQ (reference sequence). Material: peripheral blood. V gene TRBV7-9 combines with J gene TRBJ2-1, with unresolved D. This sequence originates from a human donor with acute or convalescent COVID-19. The donor label of this sample is uncertain. CDR3 region: CASSLKHEQFF. The CDR3 DNA follows: TGTGCCAGCAGCCTTAAGCATGAGCAGTTCTTC.